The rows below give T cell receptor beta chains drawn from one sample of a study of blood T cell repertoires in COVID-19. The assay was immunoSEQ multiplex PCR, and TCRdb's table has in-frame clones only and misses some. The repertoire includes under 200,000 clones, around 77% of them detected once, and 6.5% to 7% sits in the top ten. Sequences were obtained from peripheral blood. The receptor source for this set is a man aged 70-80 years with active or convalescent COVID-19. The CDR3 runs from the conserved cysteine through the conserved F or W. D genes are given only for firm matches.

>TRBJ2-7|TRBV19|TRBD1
CASSKPGTGGAYEQYF
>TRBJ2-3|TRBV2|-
CASSEGGQYTDTQYF
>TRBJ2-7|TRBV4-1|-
CASSPRGGIYEQYF
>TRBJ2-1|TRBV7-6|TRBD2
CASSQPGGGADEQFF
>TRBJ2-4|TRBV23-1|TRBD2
CAGTRGGIAKNIQYF
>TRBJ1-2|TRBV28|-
CASRGGLSFYYGYTF
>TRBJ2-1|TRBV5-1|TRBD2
CASSSGRETYNEQFF
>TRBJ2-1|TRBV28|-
CASSLPSVEINEQFF
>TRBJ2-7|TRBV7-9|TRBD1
CASSLDGTAYEQYF
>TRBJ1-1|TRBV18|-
CASSLQGQTEAFF
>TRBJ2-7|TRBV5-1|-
CASAIAVSYEQYF
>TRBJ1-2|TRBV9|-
CASSVDSNYGYTF
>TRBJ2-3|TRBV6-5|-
CASSYKGGADTQYF
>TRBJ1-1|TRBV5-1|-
CASSPNSGRDTEAFF
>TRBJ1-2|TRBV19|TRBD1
CASSIPGQSYGYTF
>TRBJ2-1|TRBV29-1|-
CSVERSGNEQFF
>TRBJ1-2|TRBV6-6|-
CASTSSTGKLSGYIF
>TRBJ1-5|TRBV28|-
CASSSFTANQPQHF
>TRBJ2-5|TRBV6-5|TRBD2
CASRLAGGRETQYF
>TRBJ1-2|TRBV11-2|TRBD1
CASSRNRGQDPPF
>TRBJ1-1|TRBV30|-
CAGGLSGDTEAFF
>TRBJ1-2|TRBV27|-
CASSRNVDKSYYGYTF
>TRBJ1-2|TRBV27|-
CASSQVGEANYGYTF
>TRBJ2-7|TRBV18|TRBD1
CASSPLQGDGEQYF
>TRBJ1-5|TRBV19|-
CASSIEGGASQPQHF
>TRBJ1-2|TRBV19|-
CASSISSPKAGYTF
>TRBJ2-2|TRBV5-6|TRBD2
CASSSGGPNTGELFF
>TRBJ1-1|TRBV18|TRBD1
CASRTQGANTEAFF
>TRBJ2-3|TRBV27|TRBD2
CASSPTSGGTDTQYF
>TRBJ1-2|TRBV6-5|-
CASSWAGAYGYTF
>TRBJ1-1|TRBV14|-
CASSQDLDSEAFF
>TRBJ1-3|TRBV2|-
CASSWTAPGNTIYF
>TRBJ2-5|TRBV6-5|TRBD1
CASNPSPGGRETQYF
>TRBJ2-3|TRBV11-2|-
CASSRTRLYF
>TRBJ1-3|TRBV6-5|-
CASGPRDSGNTIYF
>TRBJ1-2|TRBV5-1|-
CASSLDSNDGGYTF
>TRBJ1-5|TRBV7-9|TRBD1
CASSKGGGSNQPQHF
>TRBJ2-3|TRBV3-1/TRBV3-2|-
CASGRQVGTDTQYF
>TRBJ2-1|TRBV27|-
CASSAQVGTLYNEQFF
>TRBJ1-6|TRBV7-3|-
CASSLGTGGDLHF
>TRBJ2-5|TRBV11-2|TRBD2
CASSPGLAGGPQETQYF
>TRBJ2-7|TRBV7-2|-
CASSLRQFSSYEQYF
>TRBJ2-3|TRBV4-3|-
CASSRSYSTSTDTQYF
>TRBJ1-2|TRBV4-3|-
CASSQVIGGNYGYTF
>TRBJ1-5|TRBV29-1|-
CSAGTHNQPQHF
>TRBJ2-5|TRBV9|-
CASSGWGSPAAETQYF
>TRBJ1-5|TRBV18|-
CASSPGGYSNQPQHF
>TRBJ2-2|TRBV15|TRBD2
CATSGRETSTGELFF
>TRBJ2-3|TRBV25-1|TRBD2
CASAKHSGSSTDTQYF
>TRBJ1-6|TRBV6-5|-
CASSGAGGWNSPLHF
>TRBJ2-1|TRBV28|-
CASNQINSYNEQFF
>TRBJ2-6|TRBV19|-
CASIRGTKGANVLTF
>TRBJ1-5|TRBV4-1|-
CASSQDSRALNQPQHF